What follows are 5 T cell receptor beta chains derived from one specimen sequenced in a study of blood T cell repertoires in COVID-19. The protocol was immunoSEQ multiplex PCR, while the TCRdb copy is restricted to in-frame clones and leaves out a portion. This repertoire shows under 450,000 clones, roughly 80% found once; its top ten account for over 4.5%. Sequences were obtained from PBMCs or T cells enriched from blood (not recorded which). The receptors here all came from a woman aged 45-60 years who had recovered from COVID-19.

The chain uses TRBV27 and TRBJ2-2; a possible D gene is TRBD2 (6 bases). The CDR3 runs to 17 residues. Between the trimmed V and J ends, which lost 3 bases and 0 bases, there was a span of 14 bases. CDR1 MNHEY and CDR2 SMNVEV come from the germline V gene (reference sequence). The CDR3 loop is CASSFHVGGANTGELFF. As DNA, the CDR3 is TGTGCCAGCAGTTTTCATGTCGGGGGAGCGAACACCGGGGAGCTGTTTTTT.

The V call is TRBV19, the J call TRBJ1-2; 9 bases are a match to TRBD1. The CDR3 length is 13 residues. J lost 3 bases, V lost 6 bases, and 2 bases had no gene match. Germline-derived CDR1 and CDR2 are LNHDA and SQIVND (reference sequence). CDR3 sequence reads: CASRHRGHYGYTF. The CDR3 DNA is TGTGCCAGTAGGCACAGGGGGCACTATGGCTACACCTTC.

The chain is built from TRBV5-1 and TRBJ2-3, with 7 bases identical to TRBD2. Losses at the gene ends were 0 bases for V and 1 base for J; bases not matched to a gene: 11. Germline lookup yields CDR1 SGHRS and CDR2 YFSETQ. The CDR3 loop spans 18 amino acids. CDR3 coding DNA: TGCGCCAGCAGCTTGGTCGGGGGGAAAGGACTTGGCACAGATACGCAGTATTTT. This codes for CASSLVGGKGLGTDTQYF.

Only a few counts were recorded for this clone. The CDR3 DNA reads as TGTGCCAGCAGTATCGTCGGACTAGCAGCAGATACGCAGTATTTT. This encodes CASSIVGLAADTQYF. This sequence joins TRBV6-2 or TRBV6-3 and TRBJ2-3, with TRBD2 matching over 8 bases. V was clipped by 5 bases and J by 4 bases; unmatched bases: 8. Germline values: CDR1 MNHEY, CDR2 SVGEGT. CDR3 length equals 15 residues.

DNA of the CDR3: TGTGCCAGCAGGACCGGGGGGGTGGGCTACACCTTC. Protein sequence: CASRTGGVGYTF. The rearrangement links TRBV28 to TRBJ1-2; D is perhaps TRBD1 (5 bases). Trimming took 6 bases from V and 8 from J, leaving 13 bases between them. The germline V gene encodes CDR1 MDHEN and CDR2 SYDVKM. This CDR3 spans 12 amino acids.